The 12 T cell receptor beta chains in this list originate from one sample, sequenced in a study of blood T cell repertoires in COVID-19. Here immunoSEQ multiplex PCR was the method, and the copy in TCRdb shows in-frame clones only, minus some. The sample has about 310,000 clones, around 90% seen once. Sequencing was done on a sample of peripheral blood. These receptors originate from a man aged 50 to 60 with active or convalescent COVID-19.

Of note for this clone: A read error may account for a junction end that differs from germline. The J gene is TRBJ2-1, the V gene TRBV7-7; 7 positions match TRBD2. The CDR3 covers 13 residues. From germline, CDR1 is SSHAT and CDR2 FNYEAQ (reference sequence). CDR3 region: CASSYGTTNEQFF. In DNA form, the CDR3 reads TGTGCTAGCAGCTACGGGACTACAAATGAGCAGTTCTTC.

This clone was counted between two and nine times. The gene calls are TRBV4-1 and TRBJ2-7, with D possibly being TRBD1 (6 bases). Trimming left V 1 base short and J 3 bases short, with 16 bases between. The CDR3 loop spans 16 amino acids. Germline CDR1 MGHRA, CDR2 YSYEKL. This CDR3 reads CASSQGQVREDYEQYF. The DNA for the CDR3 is TGCGCCAGCAGCCAAGGACAGGTAAGGGAAGACTACGAGCAGTACTTC.

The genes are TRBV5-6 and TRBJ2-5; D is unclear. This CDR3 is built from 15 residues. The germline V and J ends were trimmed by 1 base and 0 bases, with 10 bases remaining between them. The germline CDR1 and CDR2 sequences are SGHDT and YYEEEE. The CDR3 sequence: CASSLFRQNQETQYF. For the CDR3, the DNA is TGTGCCAGCAGCTTGTTTCGTCAGAACCAAGAGACCCAGTACTTC.

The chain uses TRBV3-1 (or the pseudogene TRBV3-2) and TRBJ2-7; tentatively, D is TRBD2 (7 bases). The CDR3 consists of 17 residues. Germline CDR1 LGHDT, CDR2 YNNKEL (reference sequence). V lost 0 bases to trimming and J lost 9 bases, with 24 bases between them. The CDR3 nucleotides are TGTGCCAGCAGCCAAGATTTGGCTGGGGGGGCTAACCGAGGGCAGTACTTC. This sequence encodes CASSQDLAGGANRGQYF.

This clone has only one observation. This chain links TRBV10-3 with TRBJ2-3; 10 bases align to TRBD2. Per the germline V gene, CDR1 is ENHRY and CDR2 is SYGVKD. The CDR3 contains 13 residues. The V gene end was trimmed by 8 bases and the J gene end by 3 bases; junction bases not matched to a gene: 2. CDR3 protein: CAIRGLATDTQYF. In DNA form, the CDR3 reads TGTGCCATCCGGGGACTAGCGACAGATACGCAGTATTTT.

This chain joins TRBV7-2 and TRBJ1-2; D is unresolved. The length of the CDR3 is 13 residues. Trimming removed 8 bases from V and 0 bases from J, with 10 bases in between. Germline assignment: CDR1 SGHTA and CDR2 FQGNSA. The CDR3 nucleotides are TGTGCCAGCCGCCCGGGAGCTAACTATGGCTACACCTTC. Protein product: CASRPGANYGYTF.

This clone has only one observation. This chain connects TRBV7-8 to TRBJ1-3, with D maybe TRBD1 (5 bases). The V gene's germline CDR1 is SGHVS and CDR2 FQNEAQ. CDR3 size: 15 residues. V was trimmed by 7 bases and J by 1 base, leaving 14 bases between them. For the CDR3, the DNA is TGTGCCAGCACCCCCCGGGGGTTGTCTGGAAACACCATATATTTT. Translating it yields CASTPRGLSGNTIYF. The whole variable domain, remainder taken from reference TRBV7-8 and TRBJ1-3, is GAGVSQSPRYKVAKRGQDVALRCDPISGHVSLFWYQQALGQGPEFLTYFQNEAQLDKSGLPSDRFFAERPEGSVSTLKIQRTQQEDSAVYLCASTPRGLSGNTIYFGEGSWLTVV.

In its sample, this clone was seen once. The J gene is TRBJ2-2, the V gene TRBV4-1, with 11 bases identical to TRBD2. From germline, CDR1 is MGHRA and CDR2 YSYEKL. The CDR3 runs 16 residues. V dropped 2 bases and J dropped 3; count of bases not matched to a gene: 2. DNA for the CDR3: TGCGCCAGCAGCCAACGGACTAGCGGGTACACCGGGGAGCTGTTTTTT. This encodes CASSQRTSGYTGELFF.

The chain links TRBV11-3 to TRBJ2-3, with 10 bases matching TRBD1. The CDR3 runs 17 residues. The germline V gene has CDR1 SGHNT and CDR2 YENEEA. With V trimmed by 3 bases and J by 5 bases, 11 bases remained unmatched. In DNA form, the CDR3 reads TGTGCCAGCAGCTTGGACTACGGGACAGGGGTTCGAGATACGCAGTATTTT. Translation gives CASSLDYGTGVRDTQYF.

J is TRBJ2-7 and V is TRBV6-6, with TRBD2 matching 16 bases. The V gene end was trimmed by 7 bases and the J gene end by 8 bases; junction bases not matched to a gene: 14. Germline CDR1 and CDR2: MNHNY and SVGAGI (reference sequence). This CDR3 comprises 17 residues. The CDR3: CASTRGTSGGAKLQQYF. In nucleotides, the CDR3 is TGTGCCAGCACTCGAGGGACTAGCGGGGGGGCAAAGTTACAGCAGTACTTC.

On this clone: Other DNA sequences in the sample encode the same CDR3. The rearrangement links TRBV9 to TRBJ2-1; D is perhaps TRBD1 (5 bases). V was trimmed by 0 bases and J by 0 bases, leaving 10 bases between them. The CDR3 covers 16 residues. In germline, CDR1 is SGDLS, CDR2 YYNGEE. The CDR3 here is CASSVVGASSYNEQFF. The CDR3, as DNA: TGTGCCAGCAGCGTAGTAGGGGCTAGCTCCTACAATGAGCAGTTCTTC. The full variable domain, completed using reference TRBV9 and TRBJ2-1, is DSGVTQTPKHLITATGQRVTLRCSPRSGDLSVYWYQQSLDQGLQFLIQYYNGEERAKGNILERFSAQQFPDLHSELNLSSLELGDSALYFCASSVVGASSYNEQFFGPGTRLTVL.

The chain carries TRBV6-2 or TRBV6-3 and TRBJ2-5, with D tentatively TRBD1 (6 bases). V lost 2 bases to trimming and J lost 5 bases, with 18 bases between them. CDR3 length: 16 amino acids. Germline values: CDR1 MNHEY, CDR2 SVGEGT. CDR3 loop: CASSYDSTPRGETQYF. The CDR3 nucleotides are TGTGCCAGCAGTTACGATTCAACCCCGAGGGGGGAGACCCAGTACTTC.